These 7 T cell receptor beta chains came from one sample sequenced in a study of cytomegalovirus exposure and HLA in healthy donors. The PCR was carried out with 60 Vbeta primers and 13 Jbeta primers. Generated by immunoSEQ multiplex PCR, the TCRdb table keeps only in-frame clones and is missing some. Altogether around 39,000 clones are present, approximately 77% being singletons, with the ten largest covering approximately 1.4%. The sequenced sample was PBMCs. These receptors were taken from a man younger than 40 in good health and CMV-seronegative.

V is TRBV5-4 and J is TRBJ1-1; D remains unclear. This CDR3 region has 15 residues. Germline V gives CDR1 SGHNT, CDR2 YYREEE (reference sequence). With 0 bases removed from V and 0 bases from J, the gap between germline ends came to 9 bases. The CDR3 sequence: CASSLGAGLNTEAFF. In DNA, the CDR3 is TGTGCCAGCAGCTTGGGGGCCGGCCTGAACACTGAAGCTTTCTTT. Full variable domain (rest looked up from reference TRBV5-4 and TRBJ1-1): ETGVTQSPTHLIKTRGQQVTLRCSSQSGHNTVSWYQQALGQGPQFIFQYYREEENGRGNFPPRFSGLQFPNYSSELNVNALELDDSALYLCASSLGAGLNTEAFFGQGTRLTVV.

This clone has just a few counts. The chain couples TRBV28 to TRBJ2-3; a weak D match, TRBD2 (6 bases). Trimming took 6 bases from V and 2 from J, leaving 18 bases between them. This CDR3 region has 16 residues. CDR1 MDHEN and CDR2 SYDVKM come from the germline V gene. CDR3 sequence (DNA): TGTGCCAGCAGGCCTGGGACTTCCCACCCCACAGATACGCAGTATTTT. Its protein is CASRPGTSHPTDTQYF.

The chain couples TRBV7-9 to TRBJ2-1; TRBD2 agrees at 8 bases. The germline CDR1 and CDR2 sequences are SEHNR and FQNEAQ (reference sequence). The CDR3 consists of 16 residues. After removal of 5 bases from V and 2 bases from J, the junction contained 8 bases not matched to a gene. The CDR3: CASSPRGGLAYNEQFF. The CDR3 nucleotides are TGTGCCAGCAGCCCTAGAGGGGGACTAGCCTACAATGAGCAGTTCTTC.

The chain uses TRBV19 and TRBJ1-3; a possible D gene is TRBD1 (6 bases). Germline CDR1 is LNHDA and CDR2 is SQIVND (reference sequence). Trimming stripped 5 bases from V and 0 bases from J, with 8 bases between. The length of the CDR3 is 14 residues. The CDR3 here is CASSQGLSGNTIYF. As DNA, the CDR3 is TGTGCCAGTAGTCAGGGGCTCTCTGGAAACACCATATATTTT.

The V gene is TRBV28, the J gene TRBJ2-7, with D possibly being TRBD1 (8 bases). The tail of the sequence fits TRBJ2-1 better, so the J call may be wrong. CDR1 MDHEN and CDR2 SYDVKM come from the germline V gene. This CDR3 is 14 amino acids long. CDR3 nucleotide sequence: TGTGCCAGCAGAACAGGGGGGGGGTACAATGAGCAGTTCTTC. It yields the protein CASRTGGGYNEQFF.

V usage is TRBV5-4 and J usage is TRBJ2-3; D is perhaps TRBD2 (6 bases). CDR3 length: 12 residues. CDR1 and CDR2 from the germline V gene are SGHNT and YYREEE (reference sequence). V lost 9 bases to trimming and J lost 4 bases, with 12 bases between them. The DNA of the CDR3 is TGTGCCATCCCGGGAGCGGCAGATACGCAGTATTTT. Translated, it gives CAIPGAADTQYF.

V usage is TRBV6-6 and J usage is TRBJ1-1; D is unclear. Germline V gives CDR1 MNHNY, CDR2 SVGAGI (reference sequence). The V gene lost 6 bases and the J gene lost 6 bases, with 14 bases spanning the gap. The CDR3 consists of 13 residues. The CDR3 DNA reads TGTGCCAGCAGCGATATTCCGAGCGCTGAAGCTTTCTTT. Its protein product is CASSDIPSAEAFF.